These T cell receptor beta chains were read from a single sample in a study of blood T cell repertoires in COVID-19. Assay: immunoSEQ multiplex PCR; the TCRdb copy retains only in-frame clones and omits some. There are roughly 140,000 clones in the sample; about 90% occur only once, and about 2.3% lies in the top ten. Sequencing was performed on peripheral blood. These receptors all stem from a human donor in a cohort sampled during active COVID-19. CDR3s include the opening cysteine and the closing phenylalanine or tryptophan. Not all rows give a size; the values are once, few, many and, for expanded clones, a class.

clone size	V gene	J gene	CDR3 protein
.	TRBV5-5	TRBJ1-6	CASSLEPGGLNSPLHF
.	TRBV7-8	TRBJ1-2	CASSPVDRDLYGYTF
once	TRBV6-6	TRBJ2-7	CASKGGQGNQGYEQYF
once	TRBV5-6	TRBJ1-2	CASSSTGLNYGYTF
.	TRBV5-1	TRBJ2-7	CASSLVGQVYEQYF
.	TRBV28	TRBJ2-7	CASSNYPSRGGTSYEQYF
.	TRBV7-9	TRBJ1-6	CASSFGTGLSPLHF
.	TRBV7-9	TRBJ1-1	CASSFGQLDEAFF
.	TRBV5-4	TRBJ1-2	CASSVPQANYGYTF
once	TRBV4-3	TRBJ1-4	CASSQDWLQGLNEKLFF
.	TRBV11-2	TRBJ2-7	CASSLGTEGYEQYF
.	TRBV7-3	TRBJ2-7	CASSLTARTSGSGEQYF
.	TRBV19	TRBJ1-4	CASSRDRAQANEKLFF
.	TRBV3-1/TRBV3-2	TRBJ2-5	CASSQSLLVQETQYF
.	TRBV7-2	TRBJ1-4	CASSLVQGADEKLFF
once	TRBV19	TRBJ2-7	CASSIRTGPTYEQYF
.	TRBV19	TRBJ2-2	CASKPAGRDRLRRNTGELFF
.	TRBV6-6	TRBJ1-3	CASSPKGAGNTIYF
.	TRBV27	TRBJ2-2	CASSARGAGELFF
.	TRBV5-4	TRBJ1-2	CASSLAGGDGYTF
.	TRBV30	TRBJ2-7	CAWRGLGRESLEQYF
.	TRBV6-5	TRBJ2-7	CASRPPGQGTYEQYF
.	TRBV18	TRBJ2-1	CASSPGLEVRNEQFF
.	TRBV6-5	TRBJ2-7	CASSYTAGQGRIEQYF
.	TRBV5-4	TRBJ1-3	CASSPMGAGNTIYF
.	TRBV28	TRBJ1-1	CASSFYSPGQGGAFF
.	TRBV5-1	TRBJ2-2	CASRPSSNTGELFF
.	TRBV4-2	TRBJ1-2	CASSQEDRGRGYTF
.	TRBV11-2	TRBJ2-7	CASSFWPRGRSYEQYF
.	TRBV28	TRBJ2-1	CASSGDAGGSYNEQFF
.	TRBV11-2	TRBJ2-7	CASSPGTGSYEQYF
few	TRBV30	TRBJ1-5	CAWSVQGNQPQHF
.	TRBV7-3	TRBJ1-1	CASSFSWQNTEAFF
.	TRBV11-2	TRBJ1-2	CASSFTGSNYGYTF
.	TRBV12-3/TRBV12-4	TRBJ1-1	CASTPTANTEAFF
few	TRBV6-5	TRBJ1-2	CASSPRERYGYTF
.	TRBV7-9	TRBJ2-7	CASSYPRDSTSYEQYF
.	TRBV5-1	TRBJ2-1	CASSLLALDEQFF
once	TRBV5-4	TRBJ2-5	CASSPSGGRIETQYF
.	TRBV4-1	TRBJ2-5	CASSQVFGSGSGQETQYF
.	TRBV7-7	TRBJ2-5	CASSLIGGGGETQYF
once	TRBV4-1	TRBJ2-1	CASSQDRGSYNEQFF
.	TRBV28	TRBJ1-1	CASSRVLTEAFF
.	TRBV28	TRBJ1-6	CASGTVLSSYNSPLHF
.	TRBV9	TRBJ1-4	CASSVLPRNEKLFF
.	TRBV7-2	TRBJ1-4	CASSFDRGPNEKLFF
.	TRBV3-1/TRBV3-2	TRBJ2-7	CASSPQSSGEQYF
.	TRBV19	TRBJ2-7	CASSIGTGIGYEQYF
.	TRBV19	TRBJ2-1	CASSATGTSGNEQFF
.	TRBV19	TRBJ1-6	CASRERSPTYNSPLHF
.	TRBV6-1	TRBJ2-3	CASSEASVLQGAFSTDTQYF
.	TRBV6-5	TRBJ1-5	CASSLTQASNQPQHF
.	TRBV3-1/TRBV3-2	TRBJ1-2	CASSQLGQGAHEGYTF
.	TRBV25-1	TRBJ2-7	CASSDPLAGAYEQYF
.	TRBV7-3	TRBJ2-1	CASSPQSAYYNEQFF
.	TRBV6-5	TRBJ2-7	CASSSIGGVYEQYF
.	TRBV19	TRBJ1-1	CATSRQGNTEAFF